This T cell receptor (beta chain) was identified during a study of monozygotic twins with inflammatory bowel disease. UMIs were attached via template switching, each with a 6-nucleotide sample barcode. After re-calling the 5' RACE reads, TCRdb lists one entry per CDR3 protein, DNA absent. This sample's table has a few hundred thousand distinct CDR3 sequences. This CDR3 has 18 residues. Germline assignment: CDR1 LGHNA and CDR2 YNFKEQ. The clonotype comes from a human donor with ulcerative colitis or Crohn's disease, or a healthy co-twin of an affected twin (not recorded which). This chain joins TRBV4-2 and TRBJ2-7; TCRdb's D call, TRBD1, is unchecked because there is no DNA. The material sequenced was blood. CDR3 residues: CASSQDFSGGLRSYEQYF.